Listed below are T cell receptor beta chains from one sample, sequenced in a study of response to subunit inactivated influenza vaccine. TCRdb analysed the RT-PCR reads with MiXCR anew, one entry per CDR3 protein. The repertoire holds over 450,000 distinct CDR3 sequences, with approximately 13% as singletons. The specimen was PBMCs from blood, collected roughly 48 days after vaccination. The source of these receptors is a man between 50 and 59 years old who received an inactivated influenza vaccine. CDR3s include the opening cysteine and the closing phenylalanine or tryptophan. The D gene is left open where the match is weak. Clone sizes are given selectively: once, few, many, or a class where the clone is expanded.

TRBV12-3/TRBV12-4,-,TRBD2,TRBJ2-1,TGTGCCAGCAATCTACTAGCGGATCACAATGAGCAGTTCTTC,CASNLLADHNEQFF
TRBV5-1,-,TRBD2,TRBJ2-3,TGCGCCAGCAGCTACACCCGACTAGCGGGAGCTCAAGATACGCAGTATTTT,CASSYTRLAGAQDTQYF
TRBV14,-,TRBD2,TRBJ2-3,TGTGCCAGCAGCCAGAGATTAGCGGGAGTGAGGGATACGCAGTATTTT,CASSQRLAGVRDTQYF
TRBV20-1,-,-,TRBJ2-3,TGCAGTGCTAGAACAGACACAGATACGCAGTATTTT,CSARTDTDTQYF
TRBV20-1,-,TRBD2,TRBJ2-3,TGCAGTGCTAAAGGGGCTAGCGGGGAGACAGATACGCAGTATTTT,CSAKGASGETDTQYF
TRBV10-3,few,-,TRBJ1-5,TGTGCCATCAGTGACCGCCTCCGGGTTGATCAGCCCCAGCATTTT,CAISDRLRVDQPQHF
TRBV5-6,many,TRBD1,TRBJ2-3,TGTGCCAGCAGCAACGACAGGGGGCGATCAGATACGCAGTATTTT,CASSNDRGRSDTQYF
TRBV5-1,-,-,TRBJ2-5,TGCGCCAGCAGCTGGGACAAGACCCAGTACTTC,CASSWDKTQYF
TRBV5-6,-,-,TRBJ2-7,TGTGCCAGCAGCTTGTTCGAGCGCCAATCCTACGAGCAGTACTTC,CASSLFERQSYEQYF
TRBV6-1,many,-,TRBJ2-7,TGTGCCAGCAGTGCCGGGGCCCGCTACGAGCAGTACTTC,CASSAGARYEQYF
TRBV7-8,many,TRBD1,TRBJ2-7,TGTGCCAGCAGCTTAGGTTTGAGGGACAGACCTTACGAGCAGTACTTC,CASSLGLRDRPYEQYF
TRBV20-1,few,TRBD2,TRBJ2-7,TGCAGTGGCCGGGCGGGAGGGCCGCTGGAGCAGTACTTC,CSGRAGGPLEQYF
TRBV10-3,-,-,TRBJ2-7,TGTGCCATCAGTGAGTCGAAGGGAAGGCTGATCGCGCGGGAACCCCGGAGCTCCTACGAGCAGTACTTC,CAISESKGRLIAREPRSSYEQYF
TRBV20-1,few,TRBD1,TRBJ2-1,TGCAGTGCTAGATTATTGACAGGGGAAGACTACAATGAGCAGTTCTTC,CSARLLTGEDYNEQFF
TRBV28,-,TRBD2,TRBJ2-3,TGTGCCACCTTACGGACTAGCGGGGGGACAGATACGCAGTATTTT,CATLRTSGGTDTQYF
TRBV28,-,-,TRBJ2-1,TGTGCCAGCAGCCCAAGACTGACTAGAAACAATGAGCAGTTCTTC,CASSPRLTRNNEQFF
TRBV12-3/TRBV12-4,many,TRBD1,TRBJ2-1,TGTGCCAGCAGTCTGGACAGGGGGATCCCTAATGAGCAGTTCTTC,CASSLDRGIPNEQFF
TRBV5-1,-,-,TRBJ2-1,TGCGCCAGCAGCTTGTTCCCGGGCGATACCTGGGACAATGAGCAGTTCTTC,CASSLFPGDTWDNEQFF
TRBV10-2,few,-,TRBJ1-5,TGCGCCAGCAGTGAGGCTGACTGGAGGGCTTATAGCAATCAGCCCCAGCATTTT,CASSEADWRAYSNQPQHF
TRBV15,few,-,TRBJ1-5,TGTGCCACCAGCAGAGACAAGGGGTTCAATCAGCCCCAGCATTTT,CATSRDKGFNQPQHF
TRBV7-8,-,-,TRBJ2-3,TGTGCCAGCAGCTCGTCCGGGGCCAAAGATACGCAGTATTTT,CASSSSGAKDTQYF
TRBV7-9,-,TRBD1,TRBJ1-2,TGTGCCAGCAGCTCCCTGGACAGGGAGGGCTATGGCTACACCTTC,CASSSLDREGYGYTF
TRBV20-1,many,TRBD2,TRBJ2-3,TGCAGTGCTAGGAGGGAGGGCCTACATTTT,CSARREGLHF
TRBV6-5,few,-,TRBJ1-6,TGTGCCAGCAGTTATAAGCGCCCGGGGAACTCACCCCTCCACTTT,CASSYKRPGNSPLHF
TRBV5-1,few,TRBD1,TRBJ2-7,TGCGCCAGCAGCACCGGGACAGGCCACTCCTACGAGCAGTACTTC,CASSTGTGHSYEQYF
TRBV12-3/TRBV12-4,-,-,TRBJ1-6,TGTGCCAGCAGTTTGGGGTGGGAGCCCTATTCACCCCTCCACTTT,CASSLGWEPYSPLHF
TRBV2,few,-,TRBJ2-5,TGTGCCAGCAGCCCAGGACTCCCCCGGGAGACCCAGTACTTC,CASSPGLPRETQYF
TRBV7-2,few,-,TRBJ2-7,TGTGCCAGCAGCTTAGTGGGGGTCCAAGGATCCTACGAGCAGTACTTC,CASSLVGVQGSYEQYF
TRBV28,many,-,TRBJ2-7,TGTGCCAGCAGTTTATGGAAACAGGAGCAGTACTTC,CASSLWKQEQYF
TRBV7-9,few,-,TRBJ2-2,TGTGCCAGCAGCTTGGGGGTTGCCACCGGGGAGCTGTTTTTT,CASSLGVATGELFF
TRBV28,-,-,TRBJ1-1,TGTGCCAGCAGTTTTGAGGGAGGTGGTAACACTGAAGCTTTCTTT,CASSFEGGGNTEAFF
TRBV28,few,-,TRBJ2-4,TGTGCCAGCACCCTATCAACGGGCAGACGAGCCAAAAACATTCAGTACTTC,CASTLSTGRRAKNIQYF
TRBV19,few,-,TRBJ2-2,TGTGCCAGTAGAAGCTGGGGACGGACGAACACCGGGGAGCTGTTTTTT,CASRSWGRTNTGELFF